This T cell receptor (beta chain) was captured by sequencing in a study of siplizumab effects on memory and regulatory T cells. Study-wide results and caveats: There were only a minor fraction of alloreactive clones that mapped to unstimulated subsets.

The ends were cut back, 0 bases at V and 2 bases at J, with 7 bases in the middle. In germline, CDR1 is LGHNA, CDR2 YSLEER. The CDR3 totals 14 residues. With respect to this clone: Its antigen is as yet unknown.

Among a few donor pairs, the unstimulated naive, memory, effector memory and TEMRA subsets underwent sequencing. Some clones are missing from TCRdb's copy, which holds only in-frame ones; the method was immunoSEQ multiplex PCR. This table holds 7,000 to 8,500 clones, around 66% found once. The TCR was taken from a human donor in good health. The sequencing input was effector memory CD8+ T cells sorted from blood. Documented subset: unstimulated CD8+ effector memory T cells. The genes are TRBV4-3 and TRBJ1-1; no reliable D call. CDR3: CASSQESLNTEAFF. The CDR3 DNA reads TGCGCCAGCAGCCAAGAAAGCCTTAACACTGAAGCTTTCTTT.